Listed here is a single TCR beta chain. Its antigen is unknown. The naive CD8 subset, CD45RO-negative cells positively selected for CCR7, excluded terminally differentiated effector memory CD45RA+ cells. The table came from immunoSEQ multiplex PCR; TCRdb's copy has only in-frame clones and leaves some out. The sample holds approximately 1.9 million clones, about 93% seen once. This CDR3 is 14 amino acids long. V was clipped by 4 bases and J by 2 bases, with 12 bases between them. The data belong to a study of shared clonotypes between healthy human individuals. Whole-study results and caveats: Among donors, sharing of clonotypes was expected to be affected by sequencing depth.

The sequence was obtained from a man younger than 30 in good health. Some clones in this sample may be carry-over from other donors' samples. The chain links TRBV23-1 to TRBJ2-7, with D maybe TRBD1 (6 bases). TRBV23-1 is an ORF for which the function is uncertain. Sequenced material: naive CD8+ T cells from PBMCs. In DNA, the CDR3 is TGCGCCAGCAGTCTAAGGACAGTTGCCTACGAGCAGTACTTC. It codes for CASSLRTVAYEQYF.